This TCR beta chain was identified during a study of T cells after yellow fever vaccination (dated by TCRdb to between 2017 and 2020). Describing the broader study: Libraries from fractions with low cell numbers were prepared with the SMART-Seq v4 Ultra Low Input RNA kit. Bulk TCR alpha and beta repertoires were sequenced longitudinally to track T-cell clones before and after primary and booster YFV17D yellow fever vaccination. Two healthy male donors, one aged 18 to 30 and one aged 30 to 40 years, were included in the cohort. Blood samples were taken at several timepoints before and after primary and secondary immunization, and bulk PBMC replicates and cell subsets were isolated. Study-wide findings and limitations: FACS-sorted repertoires could contain abundant contaminating clonotypes from the bulk population, so computational filtering was required. A small share of clonotypes was detected in both CD4 and CD8 compartments, with the overlap likely arising from convergent recombination. The secondary T-cell response was found to be weaker but faster than the primary response, with a peak reached on day 5 rather than on day 15. Most clones expanded after primary vaccination were re-detected after the booster (around 96% of CD4 and approximately 85% of CD8), suggesting broad memory maintenance. The study included only a couple of donors, which limits how far the findings can be generalized.

Of note for this clonotype: Its target antigen remains unknown. The sample holds no much larger clone one base away, and base qualities are not on file.

TCR cDNA was made using 5'RACE template switching, a step that added a universal primer site and unique molecular identifiers. Priming of cDNA synthesis was performed from both the TCR alpha and TCR beta constant segments. Library amplification used two PCR steps, and the second PCR step added sample barcodes and sequencing adapters. Sequencing of libraries was done on Illumina HiSeq 2500 (2x100 bp) or NovaSeq (2x150 bp). In the authors' own workflow: Demultiplexing of reads and collapsing into UMI consensus sequences were performed with MIGEC, and V(D)J alignment was carried out with MiXCR. Vaccine-responding clonotypes were identified with edgeR using replicate PBMC samples, with FDR below 0.01 and a log2 fold change above 5 up to day 15 being required. Each bulk clonotype was labeled CD4 or CD8 based on which sequenced repertoire, CD4 or CD8, contained the clonotype at higher abundance. TCRdb passed the public sequencing reads through fastp at Q25 and MiXCR, retaining productive beta sequences. Each CDR3 protein appears once, grouped with its most common genes and DNA. The V and J calls reflect TCRdb's pipeline rather than the authors' work. The table for this sample lists around 350,000 distinct CDR3 sequences; roughly 10% of them were counted only once. The ten largest clonotypes hold less than 20% of the sample.

The treatment or condition label here, explained by the study, means: live attenuated yellow fever vaccine strain. At every blood-draw timepoint, two biological replicates of bulk PBMCs were collected. PBMCs were isolated from peripheral blood using a standard Ficoll-Paque protocol. TriZol was used to extract RNA from bulk PBMCs, CD4 and CD8 fractions, and dextramer-positive and dextramer-negative fractions. V ends up 2 bases short and J 3 bases short, with an unmatched junction base count of 4. Inclusive of the bounding cysteine and phenylalanine, the CDR3 is 16 residues long. The entry retains the CDR3 DNA only, 48 bases that are in frame from base 1. Via the germline V gene, CDR1 is MGHRA and CDR2 YSYEKL.

The specimen was PBMCs, collected on the day of the first yellow fever vaccination. The chain employs TRBV4-1 and TRBJ1-4, with 9 middle bases fitting TRBD1. The receptor comes from a man in his late teens or twenties who received the YFV17D yellow fever vaccine. The DNA sequence follows: TGCGCCAGCAGCCAATACCGACAGGGGGCTAATGAAAAACTGTTTTTT. It translates as CASSQYRQGANEKLFF.